This entry is about one T cell receptor beta chain. These data originate in a study of T-cell memory formation after mild COVID-19. TCRdb re-analysed the 5' RACE reads in MiXCR, keeping a single row per CDR3 protein. The sample shows 350,000 or so distinct CDR3 sequences, over 10% of them seen only once. The CDR3 runs to 15 residues. From germline, CDR1 is SGHRS and CDR2 YFSETQ. Trimming took 4 bases from V and 2 from J, leaving 13 bases between them. The receptor was isolated from a man younger than 30 who had mild COVID-19 (a few samples of this study predate the infection). Cell type and time point are not known. Source material: PBMCs or a T cell subset sorted from them (not recorded which). The genes are TRBV5-1 and TRBJ1-3, with D possibly TRBD1 on 5 matching bases. The CDR3 sequence is CASSRRGGTGNTIYF. CDR3 sequence (DNA): TGCGCCAGCAGCCGCCGGGGGGGAACTGGAAACACCATATATTTT.